Listed below are T cell receptor beta chains from one sample, sequenced in a study of blood T cell repertoires in COVID-19. Here immunoSEQ multiplex PCR was the method, and the copy in TCRdb shows in-frame clones only, minus some. This table has about 480,000 clones, roughly 90% appearing once. Sequencing input: PBMCs or T cells enriched from blood (not recorded which). Receptors were obtained from a woman aged 35 to 49 who had recovered from COVID-19. CDR3s include the opening cysteine and the closing phenylalanine or tryptophan. The D gene is left open where the match is weak. Some rows have no size entry. The others give once, few or many, or a class for an expanded clone.

V gene: TRBV5-1; clone size: -; D gene: -; J gene: TRBJ2-7; CDR3 DNA: TGCGCCAGCAGCTTGACCAGGGAAATTCCCTACGAGCAGTACTTC; CDR3 protein: CASSLTREIPYEQYF
V gene: TRBV18; clone size: -; D gene: -; J gene: TRBJ1-4; CDR3 DNA: TGTGCCAGCTCATCCCTCAGGGGCTCAACTAATGAAAAACTGTTTTTT; CDR3 protein: CASSSLRGSTNEKLFF
V gene: TRBV2; clone size: -; D gene: -; J gene: TRBJ2-3; CDR3 DNA: TGTGCCAGCAGCGTGGCATTCGGCACAGATACGCAGTATTTT; CDR3 protein: CASSVAFGTDTQYF
V gene: TRBV7-2; clone size: -; D gene: TRBD2; J gene: TRBJ2-7; CDR3 DNA: TGTGCCAGCCGTCAGCGGGGCAGCTCCTACGAGCAGTACTTC; CDR3 protein: CASRQRGSSYEQYF
V gene: TRBV18; clone size: -; D gene: -; J gene: TRBJ2-2; CDR3 DNA: TGTGCCAGCTCACCACCCGCAGGGGCGGACACCGGGGAGCTGTTTTTT; CDR3 protein: CASSPPAGADTGELFF
V gene: TRBV7-9; clone size: -; D gene: -; J gene: TRBJ1-2; CDR3 DNA: TGTGCCAGCAGCTTACAAACAGCTAACTATGGCTACACCTTC; CDR3 protein: CASSLQTANYGYTF
V gene: TRBV27; clone size: -; D gene: TRBD1; J gene: TRBJ2-7; CDR3 DNA: TGTGCCAGCAGTTACCCGGGACAGGGGACCTACGAGCAGTACTTC; CDR3 protein: CASSYPGQGTYEQYF
V gene: TRBV4-1; clone size: -; D gene: TRBD1; J gene: TRBJ2-3; CDR3 DNA: TGCGCCAGCAGCCAAGACCAGGGGGTCATAACAGATACGCAGTATTTT; CDR3 protein: CASSQDQGVITDTQYF
V gene: TRBV27; clone size: once; D gene: -; J gene: TRBJ1-4; CDR3 DNA: TGTGCCAGCAGTTTCCGGGGGGATGAAAAACTGTTTTTT; CDR3 protein: CASSFRGDEKLFF
V gene: TRBV4-3; clone size: -; D gene: -; J gene: TRBJ1-2; CDR3 DNA: TGCGCCAGCAGCCAATCGAAGATCAGGGGCGACTATGGCTACACCTTC; CDR3 protein: CASSQSKIRGDYGYTF
V gene: TRBV19; clone size: -; D gene: TRBD1; J gene: TRBJ2-1; CDR3 DNA: TGTGCCAGTAGCCCTCCTTTAGGACAGGACTTCTACAATGAGCAGTTCTTC; CDR3 protein: CASSPPLGQDFYNEQFF
V gene: TRBV10-2; clone size: -; D gene: TRBD2; J gene: TRBJ2-1; CDR3 DNA: TGCGCCAGCAGTCCTACACCTATAAGAGCGGGACGCTCCTACAATGAGCAGTTCTTC; CDR3 protein: CASSPTPIRAGRSYNEQFF
V gene: TRBV9; clone size: -; D gene: TRBD2; J gene: TRBJ2-5; CDR3 DNA: TGTGCCAGCAGCGTAATGGGCGGGAGCCGGGAGACCCAGTACTTC; CDR3 protein: CASSVMGGSRETQYF
V gene: TRBV24-1; clone size: -; D gene: TRBD2; J gene: TRBJ2-1; CDR3 DNA: TGTGCCACCAGTGATCCCGCTGCGGGAGGGGGAGAGCAGTTCTTC; CDR3 protein: CATSDPAAGGGEQFF
V gene: TRBV4-3; clone size: -; D gene: -; J gene: TRBJ1-1; CDR3 DNA: TGCGCCAGCAGCCCGGCAGGGGCGAACACTGAAGCTTTCTTT; CDR3 protein: CASSPAGANTEAFF
V gene: TRBV5-6; clone size: -; D gene: -; J gene: TRBJ1-2; CDR3 DNA: TGTGCCAGCAGCTTGGTCGCCAGGGGCAGAGGCTACACCTTC; CDR3 protein: CASSLVARGRGYTF
V gene: TRBV2; clone size: once; D gene: -; J gene: TRBJ1-1; CDR3 DNA: TGTGCCAGCAGTGGGGGCAGATCGAACACTGAAGCTTTCTTT; CDR3 protein: CASSGGRSNTEAFF
V gene: TRBV4-3; clone size: -; D gene: TRBD2; J gene: TRBJ2-3; CDR3 DNA: TGCGCCAGCAGCCAAGAAACGCTAGCGGATCTTAACACAGATACGCAGTATTTT; CDR3 protein: CASSQETLADLNTDTQYF
V gene: TRBV5-1; clone size: -; D gene: -; J gene: TRBJ2-3; CDR3 DNA: TGCGCCAGCAGCTCGACTTCAAGCGGGAGCACAGATACGCAGTATTTT; CDR3 protein: CASSSTSSGSTDTQYF
V gene: TRBV5-1; clone size: few; D gene: -; J gene: TRBJ2-7; CDR3 DNA: TGCGCCAGCAGCTGGGCATGGGGGGTTTACGAGCAGTACTTC; CDR3 protein: CASSWAWGVYEQYF
V gene: TRBV6-6; clone size: -; D gene: -; J gene: TRBJ1-2; CDR3 DNA: TGTGCCAGCAGTTACCAAGCACTCTATGGCTACACCTTC; CDR3 protein: CASSYQALYGYTF
V gene: TRBV5-1; clone size: -; D gene: -; J gene: TRBJ2-7; CDR3 DNA: TGCGCCAGCAGCTTGGACAGGGAAACCTACGAGCAGTACTTC; CDR3 protein: CASSLDRETYEQYF